This TCR beta chain is drawn from a study of blood T cells in healthy people across ages. Germline V CDR1 and CDR2: DFQATT, SNEGSKA (reference sequence). The CDR3 loop spans 11 amino acids. The V end lost 7 bases, the J end lost 2 bases, and 8 bases lay between the germline ends. A second about 7 to 12 cycle PCR used barcoded and J-beta primers. From the 5' RACE reads, TCRdb called clonotypes with MiXCR, one entry per CDR3 protein. The table shows more than 1.4 million distinct CDR3 sequences, with 42% occurring only once. Sequenced input: blood. The source of this sequence is a woman between 18 and 29 years old in good health. J is TRBJ1-2 and V is TRBV20-1; D ambiguous. For the CDR3, the DNA is TGCAGTGTTCCTTGGAACTATGGCTACACCTTC. Translated: CSVPWNYGYTF.